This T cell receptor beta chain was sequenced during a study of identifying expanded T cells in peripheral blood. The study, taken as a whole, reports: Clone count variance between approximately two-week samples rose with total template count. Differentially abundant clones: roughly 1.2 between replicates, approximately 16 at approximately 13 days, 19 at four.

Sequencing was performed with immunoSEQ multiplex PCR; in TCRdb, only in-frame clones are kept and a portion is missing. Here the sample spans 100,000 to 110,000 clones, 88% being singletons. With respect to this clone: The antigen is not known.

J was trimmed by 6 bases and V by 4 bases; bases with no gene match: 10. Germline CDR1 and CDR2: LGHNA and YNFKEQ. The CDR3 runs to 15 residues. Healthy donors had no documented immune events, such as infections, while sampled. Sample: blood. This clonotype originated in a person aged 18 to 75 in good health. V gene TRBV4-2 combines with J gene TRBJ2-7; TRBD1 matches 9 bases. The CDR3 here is CASSPRQGGGGEQYF. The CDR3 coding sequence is TGTGCCAGCAGCCCCAGACAGGGGGGGGGTGGCGAGCAGTACTTC.